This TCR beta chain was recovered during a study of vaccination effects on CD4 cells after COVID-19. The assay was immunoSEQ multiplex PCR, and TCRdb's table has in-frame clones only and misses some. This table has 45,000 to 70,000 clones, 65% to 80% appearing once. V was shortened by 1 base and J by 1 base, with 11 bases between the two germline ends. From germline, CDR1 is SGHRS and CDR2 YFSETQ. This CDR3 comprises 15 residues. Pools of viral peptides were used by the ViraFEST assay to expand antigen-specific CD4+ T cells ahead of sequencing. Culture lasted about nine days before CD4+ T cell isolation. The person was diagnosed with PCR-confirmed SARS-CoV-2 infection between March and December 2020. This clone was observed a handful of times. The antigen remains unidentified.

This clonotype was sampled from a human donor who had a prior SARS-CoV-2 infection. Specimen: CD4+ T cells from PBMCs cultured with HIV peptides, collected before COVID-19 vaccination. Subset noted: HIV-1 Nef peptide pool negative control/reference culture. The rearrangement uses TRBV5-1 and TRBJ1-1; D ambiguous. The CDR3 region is CASSLFRAGNTEAFF. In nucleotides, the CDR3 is TGCGCCAGCAGCTTGTTTAGGGCAGGGAACACTGAAGCTTTCTTT.